Listed below are T cell receptor beta chains from one sample, sequenced in a study of monozygotic twins with inflammatory bowel disease. For each CDR3 protein, TCRdb gives one entry from its re-call of the 5' RACE reads, without DNA. The listing records over 110,000 distinct CDR3 sequences. Sequenced: blood. The source of these receptors is a human donor with ulcerative colitis or Crohn's disease, or a healthy co-twin of an affected twin (not recorded which). Both conserved end residues are part of each CDR3.

>TRBV5-6|TRBJ1-5
CASSLRAGGRTQPQHF
>TRBV20-1|TRBJ1-1
CSASTTGGLRENTEAFF
>TRBV20-1|TRBJ2-7
CSARGQGTYEQYF
>TRBV15|TRBJ2-5
CATSRAGQGQETQYF
>TRBV10-3|TRBJ2-7
CAISESAQGNEQYF
>TRBV7-8|TRBJ2-5
CASSFTGGTQETQYF
>TRBV5-1|TRBJ1-2
CASSSNPVTVYGYTF
>TRBV18|TRBJ2-7
CASSPRGGEYEQYF
>TRBV5-1|TRBJ2-7
CASSRGTGERGEQYF
>TRBV2|TRBJ2-1
CASRLLAGGYNEQFF
>TRBV19|TRBJ1-5
CASTLSGNQPQHF
>TRBV6-2/TRBV6-3|TRBJ2-2
CASSSSKDRANTGELFF
>TRBV30|TRBJ2-2
CAWSREVTGELFF
>TRBV13|TRBJ1-2
CASSLLIRGRFNYGYTF
>TRBV5-1|TRBJ2-5
CASSLAGTRMEGTQYF
>TRBV18|TRBJ2-7
CASSPGLPGYEQYF
>TRBV20-1|TRBJ1-1
CSARALDRNTEAFF
>TRBV5-1|TRBJ2-7
CASSFYRGTYEQYF
>TRBV6-2/TRBV6-3|TRBJ2-1
CASRGQYNEQFF
>TRBV7-7|TRBJ2-5
CASSPLRGSQETQYF
>TRBV5-4|TRBJ2-5
CASSSLVGETQYF
>TRBV12-3/TRBV12-4|TRBJ2-1
CASRYSDNYNEQFF
>TRBV19|TRBJ2-2
CASSFTGELFF
>TRBV11-1|TRBJ2-7
CASSLEPGQGARGVSYEQYF
>TRBV4-3|TRBJ1-2
CASSLDRDYNYGYTF
>TRBV12-3/TRBV12-4|TRBJ1-3
CASRESGSGNTIYF
>TRBV5-6|TRBJ1-6
CASSFTGGALSSPLHF
>TRBV9|TRBJ2-3
CASSVGRWADTQYF
>TRBV6-5|TRBJ2-7
CASSYRDRGHEQYF
>TRBV20-1|TRBJ2-2
CSARDSGELFF
>TRBV20-1|TRBJ2-7
CSARKGGLGYEQYF
>TRBV4-3|TRBJ1-1
CASSLGRDTEAFF
>TRBV18|TRBJ2-1
CASSPPVRVSYNEQFF
>TRBV5-1|TRBJ2-1
CASSRDSTEQFF
>TRBV6-5|TRBJ1-1
CASSYSILGEWETEAFF
>TRBV5-1|TRBJ1-1
CASSPGLDTEAFF
>TRBV12-5|TRBJ2-2
CASGLPLTVNTNTGELFF
>TRBV7-2|TRBJ1-2
CASSLVAGSYGYTF
>TRBV20-1|TRBJ2-1
CSAGQAGWDEQFF
>TRBV7-9|TRBJ2-3
CASSYTGESTDTQYF
>TRBV4-3|TRBJ2-7
CASSQDWAGGAYEQYF
>TRBV29-1|TRBJ2-7
CSVDTAYEQYF
>TRBV5-1|TRBJ2-2
CASSPDRVSGGELFF
>TRBV7-2|TRBJ2-3
CASSFSMEDTQYF
>TRBV20-1|TRBJ1-1
CSASGSGAEAFF
>TRBV9|TRBJ1-2
CASSVDPGNYGYTF
>TRBV12-3/TRBV12-4|TRBJ2-5
CASSFPLGQTETQYF
>TRBV18|TRBJ1-1
CASSGDPGSEAFF